This T cell receptor (beta chain) was captured in a study of blood T cell repertoires in COVID-19. Profiling relied on immunoSEQ multiplex PCR, and the TCRdb table lists in-frame clones only, not all of them. Among roughly 200,000 clones, about 82% were seen once, and the ten largest hold roughly 5.9%. Trimming removed 5 bases from V and 3 bases from J; junction bases left unmatched: 11. The CDR3 length is 16 residues. In germline, CDR1 is MNHEY, CDR2 SMNVEV (reference sequence). V and J are TRBV27 and TRBJ2-7; 9 bases are shared with TRBD1. Sequenced sample: PBMCs or T cells enriched from blood (not recorded which). This receptor was obtained from a middle-aged man with acute COVID-19. The CDR3 coding sequence is TGTGCCAGCAGTCCTTCCGGGACAGGGAGGTTCTACGAGCAGTACTTC. Protein: CASSPSGTGRFYEQYF.